This TCR beta chain comes out of a study of blood T cell repertoires in COVID-19. Study-level background: Sites across the United States, Italy and Spain contributed samples from acute and convalescent COVID-19. PBMCs, B-cell-depleted T cells, or T cells were the source of the cDNA or gDNA that made up the material.

Original analysis: From reference gene primer amplification, estimates of nucleated cell counts were derived. Some clones are missing from TCRdb's copy, which holds only in-frame ones; the method was immunoSEQ multiplex PCR. Clone size and the V and J calls come from that table; the DNA yielded D and trimming. Seen here are about 120,000 clones, approximately 88% observed once, and the top ten hold approximately 8%. CDR1 is LNHDA, CDR2 SQIVND, per germline (reference sequence). The V end lost 4 bases, the J end lost 6 bases, and 21 bases lay between the germline ends. This CDR3 has 16 residues. Sequencing was performed on peripheral blood. The rearrangement joins TRBV19 to TRBJ1-1, with D maybe TRBD1 (5 bases). This sequence was found in a man aged 50-60 years with acute or convalescent COVID-19. The CDR3 coding sequence is TGTGCCAGTAGTACCTTTGGGGGGGGTAACGCGCCTGAAGCTTTCTTT. Protein sequence: CASSTFGGGNAPEAFF. Based on the CDR3 plus reference TRBV19 and TRBJ1-1, the full variable domain is DGGITQSPKYLFRKEGQNVTLSCEQNLNHDAMYWYRQDPGQGLRLIYYSQIVNDFQKGDIAEGYSVSREKKESFPLTVTSAQKNPTAFYLCASSTFGGGNAPEAFFGQGTRLTVV.